This T cell receptor beta chain was found in a study of response to subunit inactivated influenza vaccine. Whole-study findings and limits: There was a suggestion from the authors that each seasonal influenza vaccination recruits few new T cells.

Only a few counts were recorded for this clonotype. What it binds is unknown. TCRdb re-analysed the RT-PCR reads in MiXCR, keeping a single row per CDR3 protein. The repertoire holds more than 450,000 distinct CDR3 sequences, with 10% to 15% as singletons. Germline lookup yields CDR1 SGHDN and CDR2 FVKESK. V lost 4 bases and J lost 6; bases outside the gene matches: 11. The CDR3 runs to 16 residues. This receptor was identified in a man aged 50 to 60 who received an inactivated influenza vaccine. The chain links TRBV14 to TRBJ2-3; 9 bases match TRBD2. This specimen was PBMCs from blood, taken on the day of vaccination. CDR3 sequence reads: CASSLLSSGGRDTQYF. CDR3 nucleotide sequence: TGTGCCAGCAGCCTCCTCTCGAGCGGGGGGAGGGATACGCAGTATTTT. The full variable domain, with the rest looked up from reference TRBV14 and TRBJ2-3, is EAGVTQFPSHSVIEKGQTVTLRCDPISGHDNLYWYRRVMGKEIKFLLHFVKESKQDESGMPNNRFLAERTGGTYSTLKVQPAELEDSGVYFCASSLLSSGGRDTQYFGPGTRLTVL.